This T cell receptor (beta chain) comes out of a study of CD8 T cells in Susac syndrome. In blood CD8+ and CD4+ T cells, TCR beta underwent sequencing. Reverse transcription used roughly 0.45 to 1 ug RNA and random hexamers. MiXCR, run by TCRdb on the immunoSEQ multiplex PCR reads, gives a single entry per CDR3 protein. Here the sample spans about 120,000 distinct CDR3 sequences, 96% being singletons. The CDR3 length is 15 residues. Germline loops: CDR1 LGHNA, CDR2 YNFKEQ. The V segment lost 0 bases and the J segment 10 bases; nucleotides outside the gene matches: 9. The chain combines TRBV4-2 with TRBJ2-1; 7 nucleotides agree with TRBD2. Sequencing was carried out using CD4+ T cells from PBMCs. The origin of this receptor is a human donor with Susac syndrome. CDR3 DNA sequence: TGTGCCAGCAGCCAAGATCCGGAACTAGCGAAGGAGCAGTTCTTC. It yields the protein CASSQDPELAKEQFF.